Following are 14 T cell receptor beta chains from one sample sequenced in a study of cytomegalovirus exposure and HLA in healthy donors. The study ran its PCR with 60 Vbeta and 13 Jbeta primers. Produced via immunoSEQ multiplex PCR; TCRdb's table is partial and in-frame only. The sample carries a few hundred thousand clones, approximately 80% recorded once. The source material was PBMCs. The receptors here all came from a woman aged 60-70 years in good health and CMV-seropositive.

This clone has a handful of counts. The chain links TRBV2 to TRBJ2-3, with 8 bases that match TRBD2. Germline trimming cut 4 bases from V and 4 bases from J; bases unmatched to any gene: 13. This CDR3 comprises 17 residues. Germline V gene sequence: CDR1 SNHLY, CDR2 FYNNEI. CDR3 sequence reads: CASSVPRAGEVPDTQYF. The CDR3 bases are TGTGCCAGCAGTGTACCCCGAGCGGGAGAGGTCCCAGATACGCAGTATTTT. The variable domain in full, completed from reference TRBV2 and TRBJ2-3, reads EPEVTQTPSHQVTQMGQEVILRCVPISNHLYFYWYRQILGQKVEFLVSFYNNEISEKSEIFDDQFSVERPDGSNFTLKIRSTKLEDSAMYFCASSVPRAGEVPDTQYFGPGTRLTVL.

The chain couples TRBV7-9 to TRBJ2-5; 8 bases are a match to TRBD1. Looked up from germline, CDR1 is SEHNR and CDR2 is FQNEAQ (reference sequence). J gave up 4 bases and V 4 bases, and 5 bases lay outside the gene matches. The CDR3 loop spans 14 amino acids. The CDR3 reads CASSSTGGGETQYF. The CDR3 nucleotides are TGTGCCAGCAGCTCAACAGGGGGAGGAGAGACCCAGTACTTC. The full variable domain, in which reference TRBV7-9 and TRBJ2-5 provide the parts outside the CDR3, is DTGVSQNPRHKITKRGQNVTFRCDPISEHNRLYWYRQTLGQGPEFLTYFQNEAQLEKSRLLSDRFSAERPKGSFSTLEIQRTEQGDSAMYLCASSSTGGGETQYFGPGTRLLVL.

This clone was counted only a few times. The CDR3 DNA sequence: TGTGCCAGCAGCCTTGGGTCTAGCGGGTTGGACACCGGGGAGCTGTTTTTT. Translating it yields CASSLGSSGLDTGELFF. The chain combines TRBV7-9 with TRBJ2-2; 8 bases line up with TRBD2. The CDR3 spans 17 residues. Germline assignment: CDR1 SEHNR and CDR2 FQNEAQ (reference sequence). After removal of 5 bases from V and 3 bases from J, the junction contained 11 bases not matched to a gene.

The J gene is TRBJ1-3, the V gene TRBV9; no clear D gene. The CDR3 is 12 residues long. Trimming removed 5 bases at V and 3 bases at J, with 6 bases between. CDR1 and CDR2 from the germline V gene are SGDLS and YYNGEE. Here the CDR3 reads CASSPIGNTIYF. DNA for the CDR3: TGTGCCAGCAGTCCAATTGGAAACACCATATATTTT.

The V and J genes are TRBV5-1 and TRBJ1-4; D gene unclear. The CDR3 loop spans 14 amino acids. The germline V and J ends were trimmed by 4 bases and 8 bases, with 15 bases remaining between them. Germline-derived CDR1 and CDR2 are SGHRS and YFSETQ. In nucleotides, the CDR3 is TGCGCCAGCAGCCCGGAGGACCTTTGGGAAAAACTGTTTTTT. This encodes CASSPEDLWEKLFF.

On this clone: The junction departs from germline at one end; a sequencing error may be responsible. This sequence joins TRBV6-5 and TRBJ2-5; D unclear. Germline V gene lookup returns CDR1 MNHEY and CDR2 SVGAGI. The CDR3 is 15 amino acids. The CDR3 loop reads CASSYSAVTQKTQYF. The CDR3 coding sequence is TGTGCCAGCAGTTACTCCGCGGTAACCCAAAAGACCCAGTACTTC.

CDR3 sequence: CASSPGHSNQPQHF. The CDR3 DNA follows: TGTGCCAGTAGCCCGGGACATAGCAATCAGCCCCAGCATTTT. The chain has TRBV19 and TRBJ1-5; tentative D call: TRBD1 (6 bases). Germline V gives CDR1 LNHDA, CDR2 SQIVND (reference sequence). This CDR3 has 14 amino acids. Between the trimmed V and J ends, which lost 6 bases and 0 bases, there was a span of 9 bases.

A single count supports this clone. The chain joins TRBV6-5 to TRBJ2-1, with 9 bases fitting TRBD2. V lost 6 bases to trimming and J lost 0 bases; unmatched junction nucleotides: 3. Per germline, CDR1 MNHEY and CDR2 SVGAGI. The CDR3 length is 15 residues. CDR3 DNA: TGTGCCAGCAGGAATAGCGGGAGCTCCTACAATGAGCAGTTCTTC. Its protein is CASRNSGSSYNEQFF.

The rearrangement uses TRBV4-2 and TRBJ2-1; D unresolved. Germline lookup yields CDR1 LGHNA and CDR2 YNFKEQ. The CDR3 has 17 amino acids. V lost 4 bases and J 0 bases, leaving 16 bases between the germline ends. CDR3 bases: TGTGCCAGCAGCCCCCCCCAACGTGCTAGCTCCTACAATGAGCAGTTCTTC. Protein: CASSPPQRASSYNEQFF.

This chain uses TRBV5-5 with TRBJ1-2; the D gene is possibly TRBD1 (5 bases). Germline-derived CDR1 and CDR2 are SGHKS and YYEKEE (reference sequence). This CDR3 is 13 amino acids long. Trimming stripped 3 bases from V and 8 bases from J, with 14 bases between. The CDR3 is CASSSDISGGYTF. Written as DNA, the CDR3 is TGTGCCAGCAGCTCGGACATCTCTGGGGGCTACACCTTC. Full variable domain (missing parts from reference TRBV5-5 and TRBJ1-2): DAGVTQSPTHLIKTRGQQVTLRCSPISGHKSVSWYQQVLGQGPQFIFQYYEKEERGRGNFPDRFSARQFPNYSSELNVNALLLGDSALYLCASSSDISGGYTFGSGTRLTVV.

The chain combines TRBV7-2 with TRBJ2-3; D remains ambiguous. The germline V and J ends were trimmed by 3 bases and 5 bases, with 9 bases remaining between them. The CDR3 runs to 13 residues. From germline, CDR1 is SGHTA and CDR2 FQGNSA. This chain's CDR3 is CASSLRSIDTQYF. The CDR3, as DNA: TGTGCCAGCAGCTTGCGGTCTATAGATACGCAGTATTTT.

V is TRBV9 and J is TRBJ2-1, with D perhaps TRBD2 (6 bases). This CDR3 region has 15 residues. V lost 2 bases to trimming and J lost 9 bases, with 18 bases between them. In germline, CDR1 is SGDLS, CDR2 YYNGEE. The CDR3 reads CASSVRGRLMGEQFF. The CDR3 bases are TGTGCCAGCAGCGTGCGGGGCCGGTTAATGGGTGAGCAGTTCTTC.

In this sample, this clone turned up once. The rearrangement links TRBV28 to TRBJ1-5; TRBD1 matches at 8 bases. Per germline, CDR1 MDHEN and CDR2 SYDVKM. The length of the CDR3 is 14 residues. The J segment lost 7 bases and the V segment lost 7 bases, leaving 9 bases of the junction unmatched. The CDR3 protein is CASKRTGIEQPQHF. The DNA for the CDR3 is TGTGCCAGCAAAAGGACAGGGATCGAGCAGCCCCAGCATTTT.

J is TRBJ1-4 and V is TRBV9, with 8 bases matching TRBD1. Germline V gene data show CDR1 as SGDLS and CDR2 as YYNGEE. CDR3 length equals 16 residues. V lost 0 bases to trimming and J lost 5 bases; unmatched junction nucleotides: 6. The CDR3: CASSVAPTGGNEKLFF. Here the CDR3 DNA reads TGTGCCAGCAGCGTAGCCCCAACAGGGGGAAATGAAAAACTGTTTTTT.